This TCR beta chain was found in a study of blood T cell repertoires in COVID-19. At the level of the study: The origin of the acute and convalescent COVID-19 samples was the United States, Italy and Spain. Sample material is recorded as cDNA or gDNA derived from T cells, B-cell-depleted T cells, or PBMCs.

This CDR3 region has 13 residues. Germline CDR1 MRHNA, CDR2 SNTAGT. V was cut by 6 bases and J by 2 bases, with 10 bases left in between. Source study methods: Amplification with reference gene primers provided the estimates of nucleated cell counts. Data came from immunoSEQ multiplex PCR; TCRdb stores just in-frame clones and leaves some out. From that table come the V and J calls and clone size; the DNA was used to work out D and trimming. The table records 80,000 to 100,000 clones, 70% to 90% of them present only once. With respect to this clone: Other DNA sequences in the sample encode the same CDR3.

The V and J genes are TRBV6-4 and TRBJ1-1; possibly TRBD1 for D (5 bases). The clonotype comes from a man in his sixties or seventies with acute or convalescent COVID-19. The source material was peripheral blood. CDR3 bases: TGTGCCAGCAGCCGAACAGGAAACACTGAAGCTTTCTTT. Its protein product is CASSRTGNTEAFF.